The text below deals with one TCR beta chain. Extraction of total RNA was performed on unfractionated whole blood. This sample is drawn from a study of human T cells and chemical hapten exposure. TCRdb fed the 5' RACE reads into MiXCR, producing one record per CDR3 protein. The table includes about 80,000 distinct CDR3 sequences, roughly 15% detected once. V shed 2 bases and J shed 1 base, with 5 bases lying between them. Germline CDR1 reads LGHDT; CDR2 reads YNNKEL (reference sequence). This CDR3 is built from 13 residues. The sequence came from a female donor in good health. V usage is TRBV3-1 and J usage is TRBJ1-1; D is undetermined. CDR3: CASSQIANTEAFF. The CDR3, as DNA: TGTGCCAGCAGCCAAATAGCGAACACTGAAGCTTTCTTT.